The 2 T cell receptor beta chains given below trace back to one sample, sequenced in a study of human T cells and chemical hapten exposure. TCRdb reanalysed the 5' RACE reads using MiXCR and keeps one entry per CDR3 protein. The sample carries 130,000 or so distinct CDR3 sequences, about 4% recorded once. Whole blood, unfractionated, served as the material for total RNA extraction. The receptors stem from a female donor in good health.

This clonotype has ten or more counts. The chain has TRBV18 and TRBJ2-5; TRBD2 might be the D (5 bases). The V end lost 2 bases, the J end lost 2 bases, and 9 bases lay between the germline ends. CDR3 size: 14 residues. Germline CDR1 KGHSH, CDR2 LQKENI. CDR3 DNA: TGTGCCAGCTCACCAGGACTGGAGCAAGAGACCCAGTACTTC. Translated: CASSPGLEQETQYF.

Many counts were recorded for this clonotype. The chain recombines TRBV11-2 with TRBJ2-3; D gene ambiguous. The CDR3 has 14 amino acids. Germline values: CDR1 SGHAT, CDR2 FQNNGV. V lost 3 bases and J lost 6, with 13 bases in between. The chain's CDR3 is CASSFAGSKDTQYF. CDR3 sequence (DNA): TGTGCCAGCAGCTTCGCCGGTAGTAAGGATACGCAGTATTTT.